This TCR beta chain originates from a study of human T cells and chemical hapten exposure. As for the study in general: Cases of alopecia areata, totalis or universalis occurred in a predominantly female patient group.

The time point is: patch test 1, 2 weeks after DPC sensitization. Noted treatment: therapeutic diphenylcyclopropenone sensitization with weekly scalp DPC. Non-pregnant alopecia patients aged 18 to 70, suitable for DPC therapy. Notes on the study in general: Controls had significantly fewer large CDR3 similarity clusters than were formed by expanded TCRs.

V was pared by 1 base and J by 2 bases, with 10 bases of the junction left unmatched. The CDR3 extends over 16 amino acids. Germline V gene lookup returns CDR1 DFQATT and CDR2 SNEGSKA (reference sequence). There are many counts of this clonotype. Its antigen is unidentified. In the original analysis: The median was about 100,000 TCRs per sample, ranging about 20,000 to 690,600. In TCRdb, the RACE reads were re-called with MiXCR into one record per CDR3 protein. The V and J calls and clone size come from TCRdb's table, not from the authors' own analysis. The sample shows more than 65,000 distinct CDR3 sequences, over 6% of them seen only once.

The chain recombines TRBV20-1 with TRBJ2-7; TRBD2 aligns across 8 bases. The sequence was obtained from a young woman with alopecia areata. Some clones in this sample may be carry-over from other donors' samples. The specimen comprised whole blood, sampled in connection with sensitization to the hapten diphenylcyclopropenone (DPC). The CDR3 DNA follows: TGCAGTGCTAGAGGTAGTGAGACTAGCGTACCCTACGAGCAGTACTTC. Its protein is CSARGSETSVPYEQYF.